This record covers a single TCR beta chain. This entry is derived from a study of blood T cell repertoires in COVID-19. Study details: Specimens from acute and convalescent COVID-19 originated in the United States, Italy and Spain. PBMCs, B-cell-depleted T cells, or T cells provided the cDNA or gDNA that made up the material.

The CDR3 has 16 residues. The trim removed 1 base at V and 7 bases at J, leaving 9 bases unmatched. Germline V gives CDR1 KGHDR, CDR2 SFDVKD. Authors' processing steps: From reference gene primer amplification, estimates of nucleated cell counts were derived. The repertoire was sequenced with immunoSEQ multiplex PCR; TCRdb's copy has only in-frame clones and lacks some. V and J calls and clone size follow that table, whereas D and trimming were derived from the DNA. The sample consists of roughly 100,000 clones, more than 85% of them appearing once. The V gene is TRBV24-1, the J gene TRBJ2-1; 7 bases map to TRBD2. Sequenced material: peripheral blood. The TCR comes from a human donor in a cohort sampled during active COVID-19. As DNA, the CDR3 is TGTGCCACCAGTGATTTAGGATCGGGGAGGGATAATGAGCAGTTCTTC. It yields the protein CATSDLGSGRDNEQFF.